This TCR beta chain was retrieved from a study of siplizumab effects on memory and regulatory T cells. The germline V and J ends were trimmed by 2 bases and 5 bases, with 16 bases remaining between them. The V gene's germline CDR1 is SGDLS and CDR2 YYNGEE. The CDR3 has 16 amino acids. Only in-frame clones appear in the TCRdb table, and some are missing; sequencing was by immunoSEQ multiplex PCR. The table shows 90,000 to 120,000 clones, with about 91% occurring only once. Sequencing was performed on CD4+ T cells sorted from blood. The rearrangement links TRBV9 to TRBJ2-2, with D possibly matching TRBD1 (7 bases). The sequence derives from a human donor in good health. Some clones in this sample may be carry-over from other donors' samples. CDR3: CASSVAQGGGTGELFF. CDR3 coding DNA: TGTGCCAGCAGCGTTGCCCAGGGGGGCGGGACCGGGGAGCTGTTTTTT.